The rows below give T cell receptor beta chains drawn from one sample of a study of cytomegalovirus exposure and HLA in healthy donors. Profiled with immunoSEQ multiplex PCR; TCRdb holds only in-frame clones, not every one. Recorded for this sample: some 70,000 clones. Input material: PBMCs. These receptors all come from a boy aged 5-17 years in good health and CMV-seronegative. Each CDR3 is given with its conserved first and last residue. Each record gives: D gene, V gene, J gene, CDR3 protein, CDR3 DNA. A D gene is named only where the DNA matches it firmly.

D: TRBD1
V: TRBV6-1
J: TRBJ2-7
CDR3: CASNYQEGQGYEQYF
DNA: TGTGCCAGCAACTACCAGGAGGGACAGGGGTACGAGCAGTACTTC

D: -
V: TRBV6-5
J: TRBJ1-2
CDR3: CASTGTEANYGYTF
DNA: TGTGCCAGCACCGGGACTGAAGCTAACTATGGCTACACCTTC

D: TRBD2
V: TRBV19
J: TRBJ2-3
CDR3: CASTLTSGRADTQYF
DNA: TGTGCCAGTACCCTCACTAGCGGGAGAGCAGATACGCAGTATTTT

D: -
V: TRBV9
J: TRBJ2-5
CDR3: CASSPRTNQETQYF
DNA: TGTGCCAGCAGCCCAAGGACTAACCAAGAGACCCAGTACTTC

D: TRBD1
V: TRBV2
J: TRBJ1-5
CDR3: CASSGGQGGNQPQHF
DNA: TGTGCCAGCAGTGGAGGACAGGGAGGCAATCAGCCCCAGCATTTT

D: TRBD1
V: TRBV4-1
J: TRBJ1-2
CDR3: CASSQVDRGGYGYTF
DNA: TGCGCCAGCAGCCAAGTTGACAGGGGAGGCTATGGCTACACCTTC

D: TRBD1
V: TRBV30
J: TRBJ1-5
CDR3: CAWSVGTGNQPQHF
DNA: TGTGCCTGGAGTGTAGGGACAGGGAATCAGCCCCAGCATTTT

D: -
V: TRBV5-4
J: TRBJ1-5
CDR3: CAMHLIGADQPQHF
DNA: TGTGCCATGCACTTAATCGGCGCGGATCAGCCCCAGCATTTT

D: TRBD1
V: TRBV4-1
J: TRBJ1-1
CDR3: CASSQDRQGPTEAFF
DNA: TGCGCCAGCAGCCAAGATCGACAGGGACCCACTGAAGCTTTCTTT

D: -
V: TRBV19
J: TRBJ1-5
CDR3: CASSRTGLGQPQHF
DNA: TGTGCCAGTAGTCGAACAGGGTTGGGTCAGCCCCAGCATTTT

D: TRBD1
V: TRBV7-3
J: TRBJ2-1
CDR3: CASSLKRRDRGNEQFF
DNA: TGTGCCAGCAGCTTAAAACGCCGGGACAGGGGAAATGAGCAGTTCTTC

D: TRBD2
V: TRBV7-9
J: TRBJ2-5
CDR3: CASSPSGGQKGTQYF
DNA: TGTGCCAGCAGCCCTAGCGGGGGGCAGAAGGGGACCCAGTACTTC

D: TRBD1
V: TRBV9
J: TRBJ2-7
CDR3: CASSPRTGTGSYEQYF
DNA: TGTGCCAGCAGCCCCCGAACCGGGACAGGGTCCTACGAGCAGTACTTC

D: -
V: TRBV25-1
J: TRBJ2-1
CDR3: CASSEFGRDIYNEQFF
DNA: TGTGCCAGCAGTGAATTCGGCAGGGACATCTACAATGAGCAGTTCTTC

D: TRBD2
V: TRBV19
J: TRBJ2-5
CDR3: CASSYITGTRGETQYF
DNA: TGTGCCAGTAGCTACATCACCGGGACTAGAGGAGAGACCCAGTACTTC

D: -
V: TRBV4-3
J: TRBJ2-3
CDR3: CASSQDGTQGRTDTQYF
DNA: TGCGCCAGCAGCCAAGATGGGACTCAGGGCCGAACAGATACGCAGTATTTT

D: -
V: TRBV4-1
J: TRBJ2-7
CDR3: CASSQLVVHEQYF
DNA: TGCGCCAGCAGCCAACTAGTAGTCCACGAGCAGTACTTC

D: TRBD1
V: TRBV6-6
J: TRBJ1-2
CDR3: CASSLNDRGNGYTF
DNA: TGTGCCAGCAGTCTAAACGACAGGGGAAATGGCTACACCTTC